This T cell receptor (beta chain) was recovered during a study of human T cells and chemical hapten exposure (dated by TCRdb to 2020 to 2022). Background for the entire study: For sensitization, 2% DPC in acetone was applied to a 2 cm by 2 cm area of upper inner arm skin. Approximately 30 alopecia patients provided blood for TCR sequencing at one to four time points (pre-sensitization, 2, 6 and 24 weeks). Throughout the study period of around 25 weeks, patients also received therapeutic DPC doses to the scalp every week. Libraries were pooled for sequencing, and per-sample TCR yields varied mainly because of small differences in library volumes within the pool. The patient cohort, mostly female, included alopecia areata with under or over 50% scalp involvement, alopecia totalis and alopecia universalis. In alopecia patients, the study followed how the peripheral blood TCR repertoire changed in vivo over primary and secondary sensitization to diphenylcyclopropenone (DPC), a hapten. Blood samples were taken from patients before sensitization (week 0) and at 2, 6 and about 24 weeks after DPC sensitization. Patch testing was done on the upper back using Finn chambers containing 0.01% DPC, and results were scored after 6 days according to International Contact Dermatitis Research Group standards. Broad study findings and their caveats: Expanded TCRs formed significantly more large CDR3 similarity clusters than pre-sensitization or healthy control sets, consistent with antigen-driven responses. After repeated subsampling, changes were observed in the strength of the expansion versus patch-test correlation and in the threshold at which the correlation became significant. All patients had alopecia, a presumed autoimmune disease, so their immune response might differ from that of healthy individuals. DPC sensitization did not change how many TCRs were above 1 in 1000 frequency, and no evidence was found of alterations in global repertoire structure. Patch test score correlated positively with the number of PT1 expanded TCRs, reaching significance at thresholds 8, 16 and 32 but not at 4.

Libraries were constructed by RACE. Sequenced on a NextSeq 500. During library preparation, unique molecular identifiers were attached to individual cDNA molecules so that TCRs could be counted in a quantitative, reproducible way. From each blood RNA sample, both TCR alpha and TCR beta chains were sequenced. On the study's bioinformatics: A median of roughly 99,000 TCRs per sample was observed, with a range of about 23,224 to 750,000. The Decombinator software suite was used to annotate the V, J and CDR3 of the TCR reads. For PS versus PT1 abundance plots, all samples were subsampled to the same number of TCRs (28,000). Expanded TCRs were defined as absent before sensitization and observed at least eight times at the 2-week time point. The raw public reads went through TCRdb reprocessing: fastp at Q25, MiXCR clone calling, in-frame beta chains kept. Each CDR3 protein gets just one entry, which takes the most common genes and DNA from the rows behind it. TCRdb, not the authors, supplied the V and J calls. In this sample the table shows nearly 80,000 distinct CDR3 sequences, about 9.4% of which occur a single time. 1.1% to 1.5% of the sample rests with the top ten.

CDR1 and CDR2 (MNHEY, SVGEGT) derive from the germline V gene. From its cysteine to its phenylalanine, the CDR3 spans 14 amino acids. Of the read, only the CDR3 DNA is kept; its 42 bases are in frame from base 1. V sheds 6 bases and J sheds 1 base, leaving 10 bases between their ends. This clonotype has only a few counts. This clone's antigen is unknown. Qualities for individual bases were not recorded, and no much larger clone is one base off. The time point label of this sample denotes: patch test 1, 2 weeks after DPC sensitization. The sample's treatment or condition, from its label and the paper: therapeutic diphenylcyclopropenone sensitization with weekly scalp DPC. At every patch-test visit, the blood draw took place before the patch test was put on. Patients were considered eligible if aged 18 to 70, diagnosed with alopecia and deemed suitable for DPC therapy, and patients were excluded if pregnant. Total RNA was extracted from unfractionated whole blood that had been collected in Tempus Blood RNA tubes.

Recombination connected TRBV6-2 or TRBV6-3 to TRBJ2-1, with an unclear D gene assignment. This clonotype was sampled from a woman aged 50 to 60 with alopecia areata. Some clones in this sample may be carry-over from other donors' samples. The source was whole blood, collected in connection with sensitization to the hapten diphenylcyclopropenone (DPC). The bases are TGTGCCAGCAGCATCCGAGGTTCCTACAATGAGCAGTTCTTC. Protein translation: CASSIRGSYNEQFF.